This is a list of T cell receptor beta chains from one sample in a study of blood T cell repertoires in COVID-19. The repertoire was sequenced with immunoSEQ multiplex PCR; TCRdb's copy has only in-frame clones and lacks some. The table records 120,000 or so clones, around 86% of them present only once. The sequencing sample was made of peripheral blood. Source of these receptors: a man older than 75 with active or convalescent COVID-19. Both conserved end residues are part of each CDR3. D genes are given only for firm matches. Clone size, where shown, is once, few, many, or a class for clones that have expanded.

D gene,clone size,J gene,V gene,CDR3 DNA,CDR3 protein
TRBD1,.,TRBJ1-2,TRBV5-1,TGCGCCAGCCGGTTGGACAGGTTCCAGGACTATGGCTACACCTTC,CASRLDRFQDYGYTF
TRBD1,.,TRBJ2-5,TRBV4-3,TGCGCCAGCAGCCAAGGTTACCGGGACAGGGAGGAGACCCAGTACTTC,CASSQGYRDREETQYF
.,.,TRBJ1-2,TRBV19,TGTGCCAGTGGAAACCGGGACACCTCCGTCGGTGGCTACACCTTC,CASGNRDTSVGGYTF
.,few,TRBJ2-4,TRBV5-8,TGTGCCAGCAGGCTCGTCACCGGAGGGCGAAACATTCAGTACTTC,CASRLVTGGRNIQYF
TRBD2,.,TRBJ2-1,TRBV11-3,TGTGCCAGCTGCGCGGGAGTATCGAATGAGCAGTTCTTC,CASCAGVSNEQFF
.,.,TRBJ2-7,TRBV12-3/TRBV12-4,TGTGCCAGCAGTCGCGGGGGCCACGAGCAGTACTTC,CASSRGGHEQYF
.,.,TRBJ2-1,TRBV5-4,TGTGCCAGCAGCTTGGACTTAAACAATGAGCAGTTCTTC,CASSLDLNNEQFF
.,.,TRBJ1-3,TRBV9,TGTGCCAGCAGCGTATCAGGGGGAAACACCATATATTTT,CASSVSGGNTIYF
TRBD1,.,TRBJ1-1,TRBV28,TGTGCCAGCAGCTTGAATCCGGGACAGGGCAGCACTGAAGCTTTCTTT,CASSLNPGQGSTEAFF
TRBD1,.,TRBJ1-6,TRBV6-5,TGTGCCAGCAAGGACAGGGTGGGATGGGGGTCACCCCTCCACTTT,CASKDRVGWGSPLHF
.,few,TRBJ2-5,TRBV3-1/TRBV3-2,TGTGCCAGCAGCCAAGAGGGTAAGGTGGAGGAGACCCAGTACTTC,CASSQEGKVEETQYF
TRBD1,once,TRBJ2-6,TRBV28,TGTGCCAGCCGCCTGACAGGGAAGAGCTCTGGGGCCAACGTCCTGACTTTC,CASRLTGKSSGANVLTF
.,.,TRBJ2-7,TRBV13,TGTGCCAGCAGCTTAGAACGTGGGCTAGCCCCCTACGAGCAGTACTTC,CASSLERGLAPYEQYF
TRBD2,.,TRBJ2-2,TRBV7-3,TGTGCCAGCAGCGCCGGCCCGGGACTAGCGGGAGGGACCGGGGAGCTGTTTTTT,CASSAGPGLAGGTGELFF
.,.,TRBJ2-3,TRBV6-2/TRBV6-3,TGTGCCAGCAGCCTAATGAATGCGGGAAGCACAGATACGCAGTATTTT,CASSLMNAGSTDTQYF
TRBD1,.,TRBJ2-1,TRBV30,TGTGCCTCCCAGTCCGGGACAGGGTCCTACAATGAGCAGTTCTTC,CASQSGTGSYNEQFF
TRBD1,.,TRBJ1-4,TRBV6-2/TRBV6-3,TGTGCCAGCAGCCCTCCTTTCGACAGGGATTGGGAAAAACTGTTTTTT,CASSPPFDRDWEKLFF
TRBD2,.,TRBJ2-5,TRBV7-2,TGTGCCAGCAGCCCCCGGGAGGGGACCCAGTACTTC,CASSPREGTQYF
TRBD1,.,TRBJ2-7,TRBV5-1,TGCGCCAGCAGCCCGACAGGGCCCCCTGTCAACGAGCAGTACTTC,CASSPTGPPVNEQYF
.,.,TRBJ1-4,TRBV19,TGTGCCAGTAGAGACCGTTGGGGGCCAACTAATGAAAAACTGTTTTTT,CASRDRWGPTNEKLFF
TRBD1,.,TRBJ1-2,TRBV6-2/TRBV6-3,TGTGCCAGCAGTTACGGACAGGTCTACTATGGCTACACCTTC,CASSYGQVYYGYTF
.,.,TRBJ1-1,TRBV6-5,TGTGCCAGCAGTTACGGGGGGGGAGACACTGAAGCTTTCTTT,CASSYGGGDTEAFF
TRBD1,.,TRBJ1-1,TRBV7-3,TGTGCCAGCAGCCCGATGACAGGGGTTAACACTGAAGCTTTCTTT,CASSPMTGVNTEAFF
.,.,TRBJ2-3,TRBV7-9,TGTGCCAGCAGCTTAAGCCCTGCAGGGGGCACAGATACGCAGTATTTT,CASSLSPAGGTDTQYF
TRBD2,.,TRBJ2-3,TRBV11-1,TGTGCCAGCAGCTGGGAGAGGCGGGGGTCGCAGTATTTT,CASSWERRGSQYF
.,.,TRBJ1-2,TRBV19,TGTGCCATCTCTCAAACTTCTTCTGGCTACACCTTC,CAISQTSSGYTF
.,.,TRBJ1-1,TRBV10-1,TGCGCCAGCAGTGAAGGGGGAGCGTTGCGGCCCCGACCCTTAAACACTGAAGCTTTCTTT,CASSEGGALRPRPLNTEAFF
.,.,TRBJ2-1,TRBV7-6,TGTGCCAGCAGACAAACGACAGTGGTTGCAGGCAATGAGCAGTTCTTC,CASRQTTVVAGNEQFF
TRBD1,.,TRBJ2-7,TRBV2,TGTGCCAGCAGAAGGGACAGGGACTACGAGCAGTACTTC,CASRRDRDYEQYF